The text below deals with one TCR beta chain. The record originates from a study of blood T cell repertoires in COVID-19. Looking at the study overall: COVID-19 samples, acute and convalescent, were from the United States, Italy and Spain. From T cells, B-cell-depleted T cells, or PBMCs came the material, which was cDNA or gDNA.

Libraries were prepared by immunoSEQ multiplex PCR; TCRdb keeps only in-frame clonotypes and omits some of them. The sample holds some 300,000 clones, around 81% seen once. Trimming at V came to 4 bases and at J to 8 bases, leaving 14 bases not matched to a gene. Germline lookup yields CDR1 MNHEY and CDR2 SVGAGI. The CDR3 totals 16 residues. This clonotype was obtained from a woman in her fifties or sixties with active or convalescent COVID-19. The chain recombines TRBV6-5 with TRBJ1-2, with 9 bases matching TRBD1. Sequenced input: peripheral blood. The CDR3 nucleotides read TGTGCCAGCAGTTTCACAGGGGGCCGCCAGGCCAGCGGCTACACCTTC. This encodes CASSFTGGRQASGYTF.